What follows describes a single T cell receptor beta chain. This sample stems from a study of control samples from healthy donors and cancer patients. Sequenced by immunoSEQ multiplex PCR; TCRdb stores in-frame clones only, minus some. Here the sample spans 70,000 to 75,000 clones, 85% to 95% being singletons. V shed 3 bases, J shed 7 bases, and the junction held 2 bases outside the gene matches. The CDR3 has 12 amino acids. The sample was blood. This sequence was found in a woman between 25 and 40 years old in good health. The chain couples TRBV12-3 or TRBV12-4 to TRBJ1-1, with 7 bases aligning to TRBD1. CDR3 sequence: CASSFRGGEAFF. In DNA, the CDR3 is TGTGCCAGCAGTTTCAGGGGGGGTGAAGCTTTCTTT.